Below, 20 T cell receptor beta chains from the same sample are listed, as sequenced in a study of blood T cell repertoires in COVID-19. Libraries were prepared by immunoSEQ multiplex PCR; TCRdb keeps only in-frame clonotypes and omits some of them. Seen here are 200,000 to 250,000 clones, approximately 82% observed once, and the top ten hold roughly 8.7%. Sample: peripheral blood. These receptors all stem from a man over 45 with active or convalescent COVID-19.

The chain uses TRBV6-6 and TRBJ2-7, with TRBD1 identical over 7 bases. J gave up 8 bases and V 6 bases, and 7 bases lay outside the gene matches. The CDR3 sequence is 12 residues long. Germline loops: CDR1 MNHNY, CDR2 SVGAGI (reference sequence). The CDR3 region is CASRSTGDQQYF. CDR3 in DNA: TGTGCCAGCAGATCTACAGGGGACCAGCAGTACTTC.

The chain uses TRBV5-1 and TRBJ2-1, with a tentative D call TRBD1 (5 bases). CDR3 size: 14 residues. The V and J ends lost 4 bases and 9 bases respectively, with 17 bases between them. Germline CDR1 is SGHRS and CDR2 is YFSETQ. CDR3 residues: CASSAPTQGSEQFF. In DNA form, the CDR3 reads TGCGCCAGCAGCGCCCCCACCCAGGGCAGTGAGCAGTTCTTC.

V and J are TRBV15 and TRBJ2-3, with 10 bases lining up with TRBD2. The CDR3 is made up of 15 amino acids. Germline lookup yields CDR1 LNHNV and CDR2 YYDKDF (reference sequence). Unmatched junction bases numbered 12, after V lost 5 bases and J lost 10 bases. CDR3 nucleotides: TGTGCCACCAGCCTCGGGACTAGCGCCGTCATTGCGCAGTATTTT. This encodes CATSLGTSAVIAQYF.

The chain is built from TRBV28 and TRBJ2-7; D not resolved. The germline CDR1 and CDR2 sequences are MDHEN and SYDVKM. V was shortened by 7 bases and J by 12 bases, with 16 bases between the two germline ends. The CDR3 length is 11 residues. The CDR3 nucleotides read TGTGCCAGCAATGATAGAGACACGAGGTACTTC. It codes for CASNDRDTRYF.

This clone was recorded once. The chain couples TRBV3-1 (or the pseudogene TRBV3-2) to TRBJ2-7, with D perhaps TRBD2 (6 bases). The CDR3 is made up of 14 amino acids. Germline-derived CDR1 and CDR2 are LGHDT and YNNKEL (reference sequence). Between the trimmed V and J ends, which lost 1 base and 6 bases, there was a span of 13 bases. This chain's CDR3 is CASSQGGVGGEQYV. DNA for the CDR3: TGTGCCAGCAGCCAAGGAGGGGTGGGAGGCGAGCAGTACGTC.

The chain has TRBV20-1 and TRBJ1-2, with D hard to call. This CDR3 has 10 residues. Germline assignment: CDR1 DFQATT and CDR2 SNEGSKA (reference sequence). Trimming stripped 5 bases from V and 8 bases from J, with 9 bases between. The CDR3 spells CSAPAGGYTF. The CDR3 DNA is TGCAGTGCTCCAGCCGGGGGCTACACCTTC.

The chain has TRBV29-1 and TRBJ1-2; tentative D call: TRBD1 (5 bases). CDR3 length equals 13 residues. Deletions cut 3 bases from V and 7 bases from J, with 15 bases between. Germline V lookup: CDR1 SQVTM, CDR2 ANQGSEA. In nucleotides, the CDR3 is TGCAGCGTTGATAACCTAAGGGGCGGTGGCTACACCTTC. Protein product: CSVDNLRGGGYTF.

The J gene is TRBJ2-7, the V gene TRBV7-9; 10 bases line up with TRBD1. With V trimmed by 5 bases and J by 12 bases, 10 bases remained unmatched. This CDR3 has 13 amino acids. Germline V lookup: CDR1 SEHNR, CDR2 FQNEAQ (reference sequence). CDR3 loop: CASSPRTGGSLYV. The CDR3 nucleotides are TGTGCCAGCAGCCCAAGGACAGGGGGGAGCTTGTACGTC.

This chain joins TRBV7-2 and TRBJ2-5, with TRBD1 identical over 7 bases. With 0 bases clipped from V and 5 bases from J, the junction kept 9 bases outside the gene matches. This CDR3 region has 16 residues. Germline V gene data show CDR1 as SGHTA and CDR2 as FQGNSA. The CDR3: CASSLAYIGGRETQYF. CDR3 DNA: TGTGCCAGCAGCTTAGCGTACATAGGGGGCAGGGAGACCCAGTACTTC.

V is TRBV7-2 and J is TRBJ2-1; 9 bases match TRBD2. Germline V gene lookup returns CDR1 SGHTA and CDR2 FQGNSA. CDR3 length: 17 residues. V gave up 1 base and J gave up 5 bases; unmatched junction bases: 9. This CDR3 is CASSLGAEREDHNEQFF. CDR3 in DNA: TGTGCCAGCAGCTTAGGGGCGGAGCGGGAGGACCACAATGAGCAGTTCTTC.

The rearrangement links TRBV24-1 to TRBJ1-5; a possible D gene is TRBD1 (5 bases). V was pared by 4 bases and J by 2 bases, with 11 bases between. There are 15 residues in the CDR3. Germline V gene data show CDR1 as KGHDR and CDR2 as SFDVKD. CDR3 DNA: TGTGCCACCAGTGAGGGGGGGGTTGGCAATCAGCCCCAGCATTTT. Amino acids: CATSEGGVGNQPQHF.

The rearrangement uses TRBV9 and TRBJ2-1, with a weak D call TRBD2 (6 bases). V gave up 3 bases and J gave up 3 bases, with 28 bases separating them. Germline values: CDR1 SGDLS, CDR2 YYNGEE. The CDR3 is 20 residues long. The DNA of the CDR3 is TGTGCCAGCAGCGGCCCTGGGAGGCAGGGTAGTAGCTTGTACTACAATGAGCAGTTCTTC. It translates to CASSGPGRQGSSLYYNEQFF.

The V call is TRBV7-8, the J call TRBJ2-7; TRBD1 matches at 7 bases. Germline CDR1 SGHVS, CDR2 FQNEAQ. With 4 bases clipped from V and 2 bases from J, the junction kept 8 bases outside the gene matches. The CDR3 has 15 residues. In nucleotides, the CDR3 is TGTGCCAGCAGCTACTACCGGGACAGAACCTACGAGCAGTACTTC. Translating it yields CASSYYRDRTYEQYF.

The chain uses TRBV19 and TRBJ1-5; D unresolved. Germline CDR1 LNHDA, CDR2 SQIVND (reference sequence). Deletions cut 11 bases from V and 6 bases from J, with 17 bases between. The CDR3 runs 13 residues. CDR3 nucleotides: TGTGCCGCGAACATGATAGCGGGTCAGCCCCAGCATTTT. Its translation is CAANMIAGQPQHF. The full variable domain, with the rest looked up from reference TRBV19 and TRBJ1-5, is DGGITQSPKYLFRKEGQNVTLSCEQNLNHDAMYWYRQDPGQGLRLIYYSQIVNDFQKGDIAEGYSVSREKKESFPLTVTSAQKNPTAFYLCAANMIAGQPQHFGDGTRLSIL.

V and J are TRBV6-5 and TRBJ2-6; D is ambiguous. Trimming cost V 5 bases and J 0 bases, with 8 bases left between them. Germline values: CDR1 MNHEY, CDR2 SVGAGI. The CDR3 totals 15 residues. CDR3 bases: TGTGCCAGCAGTCTATCCTTCTCTGGGGCCAACGTCCTGACTTTC. Translation: CASSLSFSGANVLTF.

Here the CDR3 DNA reads TGTGCTAGTGGTTTCTACGCCCCGAGGACAGGGGGTAGAGCTAACTATGGCTACACCTTC. Translation: CASGFYAPRTGGRANYGYTF. V gene TRBV12-5 combines with J gene TRBJ1-2; 10 bases fit TRBD1. The CDR3 covers 20 residues. V shed 3 bases, J shed 0 bases, and the junction held 16 bases outside the gene matches. Germline V gene data show CDR1 as LGHNT and CDR2 as FRNRAP.

In its sample, this clone was seen a few times. The chain employs TRBV10-3 and TRBJ1-5; 12 bases line up with TRBD1. The germline V gene has CDR1 ENHRY and CDR2 SYGVKD. The CDR3 sequence is 17 residues long. V shed 0 bases, J shed 3 bases, and the junction held 3 bases outside the gene matches. DNA for the CDR3: TGTGCCATCAGTGAGTCTAGGGACAGGGGGCTCAATCAGCCCCAGCATTTT. Translating it yields CAISESRDRGLNQPQHF.

The rearrangement links TRBV9 to TRBJ2-1; D might be TRBD2 (5 bases). This CDR3 is built from 16 residues. Germline CDR1 SGDLS, CDR2 YYNGEE. Trimming removed 0 bases from V and 0 bases from J, with 10 bases in between. Written as DNA, the CDR3 is TGTGCCAGCAGCGTAGCTACGGGGAGCTCCTACAATGAGCAGTTCTTC. The encoded protein is CASSVATGSSYNEQFF. Full variable domain (remainder filled in from reference TRBV9 and TRBJ2-1): DSGVTQTPKHLITATGQRVTLRCSPRSGDLSVYWYQQSLDQGLQFLIQYYNGEERAKGNILERFSAQQFPDLHSELNLSSLELGDSALYFCASSVATGSSYNEQFFGPGTRLTVL.

The V and J genes are TRBV28 and TRBJ1-5; 8 bases are a match to TRBD1. This CDR3 contains 16 residues. V gave up 6 bases and J gave up 6 bases; unmatched junction bases: 13. Per the germline V gene, CDR1 is MDHEN and CDR2 is SYDVKM. The DNA for the CDR3 is TGTGCCAGCAGATCGACTGGCTGGACAGGGATTCAGCCCCAGCATTTT. Its translation: CASRSTGWTGIQPQHF.

The genes are TRBV19 and TRBJ1-5; D remains ambiguous. The V end was cut by 6 bases, the J end by 6 bases, with 18 bases between. The CDR3 is made up of 15 amino acids. In germline, CDR1 is LNHDA, CDR2 SQIVND (reference sequence). The CDR3 sequence is CASRPRRGEAQPQHF. As DNA, the CDR3 is TGTGCCAGTAGACCCCGACGGGGAGAGGCTCAGCCCCAGCATTTT.